The present T cell receptor (beta chain) was sequenced within a study of T cell clonotyping in hematopoietic cell transplantation. The protocol was immunoSEQ multiplex PCR, while the TCRdb copy is restricted to in-frame clones and leaves out a portion. The sample carries some 16,000 clones, around nine tenths recorded once. This CDR3 has 16 amino acids. V lost 1 base and J lost 1, with 11 bases in between. Germline lookup yields CDR1 SEHNR and CDR2 FQNEAQ (reference sequence). Notes on the study in general: At the given depth, recipient repertoires were over 97% de novo clonotypes. Without cell sorting, CD4 versus CD8 contributions remain unresolved. Higher Inverse Simpson Index values in graft donor and pretransplant recipient predicted broader posttransplant TCR diversity.

To note about this clone: Its antigen is not identified.

The specimen sequenced was peripheral blood mononuclear cells. This chain uses TRBV7-9 with TRBJ2-4; tentative D call: TRBD1 (5 bases). The sequence was collected from a man between 40 and 49 years old in good health. Some clones in this sample may be carry-over from other donors' samples. The CDR3 DNA sequence: TGTGCCAGCAGCTTAGGGGGCGTAGGGGCCAAAAACATTCAGTACTTC. Translated: CASSLGGVGAKNIQYF.